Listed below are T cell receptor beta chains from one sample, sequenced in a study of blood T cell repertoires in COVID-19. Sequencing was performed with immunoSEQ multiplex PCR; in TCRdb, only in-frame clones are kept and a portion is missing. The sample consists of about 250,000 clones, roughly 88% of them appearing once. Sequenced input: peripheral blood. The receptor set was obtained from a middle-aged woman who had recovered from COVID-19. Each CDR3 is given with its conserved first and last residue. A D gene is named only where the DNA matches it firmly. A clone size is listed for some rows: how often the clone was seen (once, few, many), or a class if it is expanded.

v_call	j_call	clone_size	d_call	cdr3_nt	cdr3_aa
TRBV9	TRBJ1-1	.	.	TGTGCCAGCAGCGTGGACAGCCGGGGAACTGAAGCTTTCTTT	CASSVDSRGTEAFF
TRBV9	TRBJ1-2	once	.	TGTGCCAGCAGCGTAGGGGGCGCAAACTATGGCTACACCTTC	CASSVGGANYGYTF
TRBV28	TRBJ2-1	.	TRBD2	TGTGCCAGCAGTTTCTCAGCGGGGTACAATGAGCAGTTCTTC	CASSFSAGYNEQFF
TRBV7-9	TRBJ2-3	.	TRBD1	TGTGCCAGCAGCTTTGGACAGGGGTCAGATACGCAGTATTTT	CASSFGQGSDTQYF
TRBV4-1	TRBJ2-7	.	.	TGCGCCAGCAGCCAAGGGTGGGTCGGGGCCTACGAGCAGTACTTC	CASSQGWVGAYEQYF
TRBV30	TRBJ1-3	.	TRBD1	TGTGCCTGGAGGGCGACAGGGGTCGTATTTGGAAACACCATATATTTT	CAWRATGVVFGNTIYF
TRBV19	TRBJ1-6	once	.	TGTGCCAGTAGTATAGCCACAGGCGCTTCCTATAATTCACCCCTCCACTTT	CASSIATGASYNSPLHF
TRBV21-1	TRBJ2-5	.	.	TGTGCCAGCAGCAAAGAGGGGCAGCGAGGCCAAGAGACCCAGTACTTC	CASSKEGQRGQETQYF
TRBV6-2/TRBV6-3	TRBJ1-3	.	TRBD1	TGTGCCAGCAGTACCCGGGACAGGGGTAGAGGGACCTCTGGAAACACCATATATTTT	CASSTRDRGRGTSGNTIYF
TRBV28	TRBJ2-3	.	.	TGTGCCAGCAGTCCCTCCCGGGGAGGAGGACTCACAGATACGCAGTATTTT	CASSPSRGGGLTDTQYF
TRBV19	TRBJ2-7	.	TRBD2	TGTGCCAGTAGTATAGGACCGCCCGGACTAGCGGGAGCCCCTCTCTACGAGCAGTACTTC	CASSIGPPGLAGAPLYEQYF
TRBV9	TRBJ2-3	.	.	TGTGCCAGCAGCTTAGTGGCTAGCCTTCACACAGATACGCAGTATTTT	CASSLVASLHTDTQYF
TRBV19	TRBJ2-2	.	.	TGTGCCAGTACGGGAACCGGGGAGCTGTTTTTT	CASTGTGELFF
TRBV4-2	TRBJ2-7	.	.	TGTGCCAGCAGCCAAGTTGCACAGTTCACACCCTACGAGCAGTACTTC	CASSQVAQFTPYEQYF
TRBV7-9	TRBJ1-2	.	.	TGTGCCAGCAGCTCATTGCAGGGGTTAAACTATGGCTACACCTTC	CASSSLQGLNYGYTF
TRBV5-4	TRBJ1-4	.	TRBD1	TGTGCCAGCAGCTTGGAGGGGGCGGCTAATGAAAAACTGTTTTTT	CASSLEGAANEKLFF
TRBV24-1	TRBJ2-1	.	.	TGTGCCACCAGTGATTTTAGGGGGGGGCCCTACAATGAGCAGTTCTTC	CATSDFRGGPYNEQFF
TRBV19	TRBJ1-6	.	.	TGTGCCAGTTCCCCCGGCAGGGATAATTCACCCCTCCACTTT	CASSPGRDNSPLHF
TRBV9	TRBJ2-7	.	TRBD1	TGTGCCAGCAGTACGGGACAGTCTTACGAGCAGTACTTC	CASSTGQSYEQYF
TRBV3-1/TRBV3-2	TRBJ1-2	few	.	TGTGCCAGCAGCCAAGCTAACAGCGGATTAGCCTATGGCTACACCTTC	CASSQANSGLAYGYTF
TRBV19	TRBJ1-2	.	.	TGTGCCAGTAGTATGGGACACCACTCTAACTATGGCTACACCTTC	CASSMGHHSNYGYTF
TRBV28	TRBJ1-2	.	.	TGTGCCAGCAGTACGACAGGTAGTGGCGGCTACACCTTC	CASSTTGSGGYTF
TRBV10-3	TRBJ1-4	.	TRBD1	TGTGCCATCAAACGGGACAGTGGAACTAATGAAAAACTGTTTTTT	CAIKRDSGTNEKLFF
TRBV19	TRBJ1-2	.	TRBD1	TGTGCCAGTAGAGATAACAGGGGGACAGCCTATGGCTACACCTTC	CASRDNRGTAYGYTF
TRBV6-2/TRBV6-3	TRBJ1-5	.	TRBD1	TGTGCCAGCAGTTACTTATCAGGGGGCGCGAGTCAGCCCCAGCATTTT	CASSYLSGGASQPQHF
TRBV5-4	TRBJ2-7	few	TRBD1	TGTGCCAGCAGCTCGACGACAGGGGGCTGGGACTTC	CASSSTTGGWDF
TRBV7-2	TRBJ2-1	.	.	TGTGCCAGCACCTACATACCCACAGGTTACAATGAGCAGTTCTTC	CASTYIPTGYNEQFF
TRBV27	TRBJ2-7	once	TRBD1	TGTGCCAGCAGAGGCTCGACAGGGTCCCCCTACGAGCAGTACTTC	CASRGSTGSPYEQYF
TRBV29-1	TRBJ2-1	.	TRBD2	TGCAGCGCCAAAGGGAGCGGGAGGTACTCCTACAATGAGCAGTTCTTC	CSAKGSGRYSYNEQFF
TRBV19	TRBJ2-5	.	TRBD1	TGTGCCAGTAGTATAGATCGAAGGACAGGGATGGAGAAGACCCAGTACTTC	CASSIDRRTGMEKTQYF
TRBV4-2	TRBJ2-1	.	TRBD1	TGTGCCAGCAGCCAAGAAGCCTGGGACAGGGGCAATGAGCAGTTCTTC	CASSQEAWDRGNEQFF
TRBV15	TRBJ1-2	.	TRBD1	TGTGCCACCAGCAGACCGACACAGGGGGACTATGGCTACACCTTC	CATSRPTQGDYGYTF
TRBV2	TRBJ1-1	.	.	TGTGCCAGCAGGGCTAGTTGGGTCACTGAAGCTTTCTTT	CASRASWVTEAFF
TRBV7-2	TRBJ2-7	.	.	TGTGCCAGCAGCTTAGCCCGCAGGGACGAGCAGTACTTC	CASSLARRDEQYF
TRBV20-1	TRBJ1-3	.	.	TGCAGTGCTAGTCTACAGGGTGGTGGAAACACCATATATTTT	CSASLQGGGNTIYF
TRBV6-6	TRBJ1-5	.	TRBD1	TGTGCCAGCAGTTGGGACAGGGGCAATCAGCCCCAGCATTTT	CASSWDRGNQPQHF
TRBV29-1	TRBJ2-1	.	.	TGCAGCGTTGCGCAGAATTACAATGAGCAGTTCTTC	CSVAQNYNEQFF
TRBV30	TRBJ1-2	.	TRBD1	TGTGCCTGGAGTGTACGGGCAGGGGGCTTTGGCTACACCTTC	CAWSVRAGGFGYTF
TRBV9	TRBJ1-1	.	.	TGTGCCAGCAGCCCCCCCTTCGGACAGCGCAGTTTGAACACTGAAGCTTTCTTT	CASSPPFGQRSLNTEAFF
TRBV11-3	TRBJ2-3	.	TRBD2	TGTGCCAGCAGCCTCAATGGACTAGCGGGCCACACAGATACGCAGTATTTT	CASSLNGLAGHTDTQYF
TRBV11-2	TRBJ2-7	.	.	TGTGCCAGCAGCATCGGCTACGAGCAGTACTTC	CASSIGYEQYF
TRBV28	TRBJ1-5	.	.	TGTGCCAGCCTCCCGCCCTGGAGGAGCAATCAGCCCCAGCATTTT	CASLPPWRSNQPQHF
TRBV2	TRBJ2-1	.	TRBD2	TGTGCCAGCAGCCACAATGGACTAGCGGGAGGGCCGGGTTCCTACAATGAGCAGTTCTTC	CASSHNGLAGGPGSYNEQFF
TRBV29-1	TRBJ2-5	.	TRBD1	TGCAGCGGGGGACAGGGACAAAAAGAGACCCAGTACTTC	CSGGQGQKETQYF
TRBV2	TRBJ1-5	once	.	TGTGCCAGCAAAGGGGGAGCAGGGCTAAGGGGGCAGCCCCAGCATTTT	CASKGGAGLRGQPQHF
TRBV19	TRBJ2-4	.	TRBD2	TGTGCCAGTAGTATAGGACTAGCGGGAGGGCCCGGCATTCAGTACTTC	CASSIGLAGGPGIQYF
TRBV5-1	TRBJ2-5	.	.	TGCGCCAGCAGCCGGGGGGCCCAACAAGAGACCCAGTACTTC	CASSRGAQQETQYF
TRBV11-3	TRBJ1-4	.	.	TGTGCCAGCAGCTTAAACGGTCTAGAACTGTTTTTT	CASSLNGLELFF
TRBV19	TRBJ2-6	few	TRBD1	TGTGCCAGTAGTATCACCGGGACAGCCTCTGGGGCCAACGTCCTGACTTTC	CASSITGTASGANVLTF
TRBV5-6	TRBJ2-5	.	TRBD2	TGTGCCAGCAGCTCGTCCCCAGCGGGGGGTGAGACCCAGTACTTC	CASSSSPAGGETQYF
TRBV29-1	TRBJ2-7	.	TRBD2	TGCAGCGTCCGCCCGGGGACTACCAGCGAGCAGTACTTC	CSVRPGTTSEQYF
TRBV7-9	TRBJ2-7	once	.	TGTGCCAGCAGCTCACTTAGGGGCCGACTCGAGCAGTACTTC	CASSSLRGRLEQYF
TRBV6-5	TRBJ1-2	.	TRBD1	TGTGCCAGCAGCAGACAGGGGGCGGCTAACTATGGCTACACCTTC	CASSRQGAANYGYTF
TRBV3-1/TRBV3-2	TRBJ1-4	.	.	TGTGCCAGCAGCCAAAACGCTGGGCAGACTAATGAAAAACTGTTTTTT	CASSQNAGQTNEKLFF
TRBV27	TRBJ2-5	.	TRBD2	TGTGCCAGCAGTTTGCAAGGGAGGGCCCCCGAGACCCAGTACTTC	CASSLQGRAPETQYF
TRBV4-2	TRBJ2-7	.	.	TGTGCCAGCAGCCAAGCCGCGGCCGTCTCCTACGAGCAGTACTTC	CASSQAAAVSYEQYF
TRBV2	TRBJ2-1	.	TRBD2	TGTGCCAGCATGGACGGCGGGGGGCCCTACAATGAGCAGTTCTTC	CASMDGGGPYNEQFF
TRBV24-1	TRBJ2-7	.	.	TGTGCCACCGGTCGTGTCAGGCCCTACGAGCAGTACTTC	CATGRVRPYEQYF
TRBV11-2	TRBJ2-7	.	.	TGTGCCAGCAGCCGCACCTCGTCAGCTGGAGGCGAGCAGTACTTC	CASSRTSSAGGEQYF